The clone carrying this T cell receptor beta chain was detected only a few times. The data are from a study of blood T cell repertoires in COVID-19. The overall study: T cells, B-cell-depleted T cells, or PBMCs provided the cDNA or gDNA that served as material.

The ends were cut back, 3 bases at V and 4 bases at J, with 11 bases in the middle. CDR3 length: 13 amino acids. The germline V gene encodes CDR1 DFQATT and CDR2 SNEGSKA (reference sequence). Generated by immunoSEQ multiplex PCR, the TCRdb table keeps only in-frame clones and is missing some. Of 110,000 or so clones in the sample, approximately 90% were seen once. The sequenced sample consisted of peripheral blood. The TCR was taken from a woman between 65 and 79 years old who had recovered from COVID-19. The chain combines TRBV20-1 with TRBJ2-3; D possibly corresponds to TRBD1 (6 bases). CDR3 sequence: CSASLPGADTQYF. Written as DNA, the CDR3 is TGCAGTGCTAGTTTACCAGGGGCAGATACGCAGTATTTT.